This TCR beta chain was observed in a study of blood T cell repertoires in COVID-19. Overall study: Collection of acute and convalescent COVID-19 samples took place in the United States, Italy and Spain.

The germline V gene encodes CDR1 MNHEY and CDR2 SVGEGT. The CDR3 is made up of 15 amino acids. Deletions cut 2 bases from V and 2 bases from J, with 13 bases between. Repertoires were generated with immunoSEQ multiplex PCR, while TCRdb's copy carries only in-frame clones and drops some. The table has 110,000 to 150,000 clones, roughly 80% seen once. Source material: peripheral blood. The TCR comes from a man aged 70-80 years who had recovered from COVID-19. The V and J genes are TRBV6-2 or TRBV6-3 and TRBJ2-7, with D possibly matching TRBD2 (6 bases). The CDR3 region has the DNA TGTGCCAGCAGTTACCGACTAGTAAACGCCTACGAGCAGTACTTC. Its protein product is CASSYRLVNAYEQYF.